These T cell receptor beta chains were read from a single sample in a study of early T cells in non-severe SARS-CoV-2 infection. One entry per CDR3 protein results from TCRdb running MiXCR on the 5' RACE reads. The sample holds tens of thousands of distinct CDR3 sequences, roughly 12% seen once. Sequenced material: whole blood, taken at baseline. These receptors all stem from an adult who was a healthcare worker with PCR-confirmed SARS-CoV-2 infection or an uninfected control (not recorded which). Both conserved end residues are part of each CDR3. D genes are given only for firm matches. Where a row states a size, it is once, few, many or the class of an expanded clone; other rows omit it.

clone_size	d_call	v_call	j_call	cdr3_nt	cdr3_aa
-	-	TRBV28	TRBJ1-5	TGTGCCAGCAGTTTATATATGCAAGATCAGCCCCAGCATTTT	CASSLYMQDQPQHF
-	-	TRBV19	TRBJ2-1	TGTGCCAGCGCGATCTTAACTACCACGGAGCAGTTCTTC	CASAILTTTEQFF
-	-	TRBV27	TRBJ2-1	TGTGCCAGCAGTTATCAAAGGGATGAGCAGTTCTTC	CASSYQRDEQFF
few	TRBD1	TRBV4-3	TRBJ1-4	TGCGCCAGCAGCCAAGATGGTAGGGGGCGGGCTAATGAAAAACTGTTTTTT	CASSQDGRGRANEKLFF
-	-	TRBV3-1	TRBJ1-1	TGTGCCAGCAGCCAATCCAGGGTTGTCGCTGAAGCTTTCTTT	CASSQSRVVAEAFF
many	-	TRBV19	TRBJ2-2	TGTGCCAGTACCCCAGGGTACACGAACACCGGGGAGCTGTTTTTT	CASTPGYTNTGELFF
-	TRBD1	TRBV7-2	TRBJ1-4	TGTGCCAGCAGCTTAGGACAGGGGGCGAGGAAACTGTTTTTT	CASSLGQGARKLFF
-	-	TRBV6-8	TRBJ2-7	TGTGCCAGCACCCAAAGGGGGTTGCGGTACCCCTCCTACGAGCAGTACTTC	CASTQRGLRYPSYEQYF
few	-	TRBV6-2/TRBV6-3	TRBJ1-5	TGTGCCAGCCTACCCCTCGGGTCTTCAAATCAGCCCCAGCATTTT	CASLPLGSSNQPQHF
-	TRBD1	TRBV12-3/TRBV12-4	TRBJ2-1	TGTGCCAGCAGAATAGGGGGCATCGGCTACAATGAGCAGTTCTTC	CASRIGGIGYNEQFF
few	TRBD1	TRBV10-3	TRBJ1-5	TGTGCCACTGCCCCTGAGAACAGGGGATATCAGCCCCAGCATTTT	CATAPENRGYQPQHF
-	-	TRBV11-2	TRBJ2-1	TGTGCCAGCAGCTTAGATGAAAGCTCCTACAATGAGCAGTTCTTC	CASSLDESSYNEQFF
many	-	TRBV12-3/TRBV12-4	TRBJ1-2	TGTGCCAGCAGTTCCCGCTGGAGGGTGGTCCGCTATGGCTACACCTTC	CASSSRWRVVRYGYTF
-	-	TRBV6-1	TRBJ1-1	TGTGCCAGCAGTGGGGATACGAACACTGAAGCTTTCTTT	CASSGDTNTEAFF
few	-	TRBV5-1	TRBJ1-1	TGCGCCAGCAGCCCGGGGACAAGCCTGTTTGAAGCTTTCTTT	CASSPGTSLFEAFF
-	TRBD1	TRBV20-1	TRBJ1-1	TGCAGTGCTAGAGATGGCCAACAGGGGGTTACTGAAGCTTTCTTT	CSARDGQQGVTEAFF
-	-	TRBV29-1	TRBJ2-1	TGCAGCGTTCGTATGGCTACAACCTACAATGAGCAGTTCTTC	CSVRMATTYNEQFF
few	-	TRBV7-8	TRBJ1-3	TGTGCCAGCAGCTTACGTAGGGACTCTGGAAACACCATATATTTT	CASSLRRDSGNTIYF
many	-	TRBV7-6	TRBJ2-5	TGTGCCAGCAGCTTAAACAGGGAGGAGGAGACCCAGTACTTC	CASSLNREEETQYF
medium-sized	-	TRBV7-8	TRBJ1-6	TGTGCCAGCAGCTTAAGAGGACGGGAAAATTCACCCCTCCACTTT	CASSLRGRENSPLHF
many	-	TRBV11-2	TRBJ2-7	TGTGCCAGCACTGGGGCAGGTGGCATAACCTACGAGCAGTACTTC	CASTGAGGITYEQYF
-	-	TRBV6-2/TRBV6-3	TRBJ2-1	TGTGCCAGCAGCCGAATGGGCAATGAGCAGTTCTTC	CASSRMGNEQFF
-	-	TRBV10-3	TRBJ2-7	TGTGCCGCCTTGCGGGCCGATACCTACGAGCAGTACTTC	CAALRADTYEQYF
many	-	TRBV27	TRBJ2-1	TGTGCCAGCAGTTTATCTGGGGGTCCCTACACCTACAATGAGCAGTTCTTC	CASSLSGGPYTYNEQFF
many	-	TRBV11-2	TRBJ2-7	TGTGCCAGCAGCTTATGGGGTCCGACCTACGAGCAGTACTTC	CASSLWGPTYEQYF
few	TRBD1	TRBV7-2	TRBJ1-6	TGTGCCAGCAGCTTAGTCGTTTCGACTGGACAGGCTTTGTCACCCCTCCACTTT	CASSLVVSTGQALSPLHF
few	-	TRBV18	TRBJ2-1	TGTGCCAGCTCACCGCTGACCGGGAGTAGCTACAATGAGCAGTTCTTC	CASSPLTGSSYNEQFF
few	-	TRBV28	TRBJ1-1	TGTGCCAGCAGCCAAATAGAGGACACTGAAGCTTTCTTT	CASSQIEDTEAFF
-	TRBD2	TRBV12-3/TRBV12-4	TRBJ2-1	TGTGCCAGCAGGTCGACTAGCGGGAGGGCTAGTAAGCAGTTCTTC	CASRSTSGRASKQFF
few	-	TRBV7-9	TRBJ1-2	TGTGCCAGCAACGCCCCCCAGGGAGTTAACTATGGCTACACCTTC	CASNAPQGVNYGYTF
-	-	TRBV28	TRBJ2-3	TGTGCCAGCAGTTTACCACTCGAGGGCACAGATACGCAGTATTTT	CASSLPLEGTDTQYF
few	TRBD2	TRBV19	TRBJ2-1	TGTGCCAGTAGTATGACTAGCGGGGGGGCCTCCTACAATGAGCAGTTCTTC	CASSMTSGGASYNEQFF
few	TRBD2	TRBV12-3/TRBV12-4	TRBJ2-5	TGTGCCAGCAGCTACATAGCGGGAGGAGTAGGAGAGACCCAGTACTTC	CASSYIAGGVGETQYF
many	-	TRBV29-1	TRBJ2-5	TGCAGCGTTGGGCAGACCCCAGAGACCCAGTACTTC	CSVGQTPETQYF
many	TRBD1	TRBV12-3/TRBV12-4	TRBJ1-3	TGTGCCAGCAGTTCTGGGGGGACAGGAGGAAACACCATATATTTT	CASSSGGTGGNTIYF
-	TRBD1	TRBV28	TRBJ2-7	TGTGCCAGCAGCCGGCCGGGACAGGGGCTCTACGAGCAGTACTTC	CASSRPGQGLYEQYF
many	-	TRBV5-1	TRBJ2-6	TGCGCCAGCAGCTCGGGAGTTAGCTCTGGGGCCAACGTCCTGACTTTC	CASSSGVSSGANVLTF
many	-	TRBV18	TRBJ2-4	TGTGCCAGCTCACCGCTTAGGGCCAAAAACATTCAGTACTTC	CASSPLRAKNIQYF
-	-	TRBV7-9	TRBJ1-4	TGTGCCAGCACTTTGGCTGCAACTAATGAAAAACTGTTTTTT	CASTLAATNEKLFF
few	-	TRBV27	TRBJ1-2	TGTGCCAGCAGTTCGATGCATAACTATGGCTACACCTTC	CASSSMHNYGYTF
many	-	TRBV6-2/TRBV6-3	TRBJ1-1	TGTGCCAGCAGTTATGCAGGGATGAACACTGAAGCTTTCTTT	CASSYAGMNTEAFF
few	-	TRBV29-1	TRBJ1-2	TGCAGCGTTTCAGGGATCGGCTACACCTTC	CSVSGIGYTF
few	TRBD1	TRBV25-1	TRBJ2-7	TGTGCCAGTCATACAGGGGGCGACGAGCAGTACTTC	CASHTGGDEQYF
-	-	TRBV7-2	TRBJ2-3	TGTGCCAGCAGCTTAGACGGACGCACAGATACGCAGTATTTT	CASSLDGRTDTQYF
-	-	TRBV27	TRBJ2-1	TGTGCCAGCAGTATGGGTTCGCGGGGCTACAATGAGCAGTTCTTC	CASSMGSRGYNEQFF
few	-	TRBV4-1	TRBJ2-7	TGCGCCAGCAGCCAACCCGGGACGGCCTCCTACGAGCAGTACTTC	CASSQPGTASYEQYF
many	-	TRBV4-3	TRBJ2-1	TGCGCCAGCAGCCAAGCGTATGGAGAAAAAAATGAGCAGTTCTTC	CASSQAYGEKNEQFF
-	-	TRBV11-2	TRBJ1-6	TGTGCCAGCAGCTTAGAGGGGGGGTTTAAATCACCCCTCCACTTT	CASSLEGGFKSPLHF